These 21 T cell receptor beta chains were sequenced from one sample in a study of T cells after yellow fever vaccination. TCRdb re-derived calls from the 5' RACE reads in MiXCR, one entry per CDR3 protein. The sample has around 100,000 distinct CDR3 sequences, more than 7.5% seen once. The sample consisted of CD8+ T cells sorted from PBMCs, taken 45 days after the yellow fever booster vaccination. These receptors came from a man aged 25-45 years who received the YFV17D yellow fever vaccine.

This clonotype was recorded at least ten times. The genes are TRBV27 and TRBJ2-7; TRBD2 might be the D (6 bases). The V gene lost 8 bases and the J gene lost 6 bases, with 17 bases spanning the gap. The length of the CDR3 is 13 residues. Per germline, CDR1 MNHEY and CDR2 SMNVEV (reference sequence). This CDR3 is CASFGRSILEQYF. CDR3 nucleotides: TGTGCCAGCTTTGGGAGGTCTATTCTCGAGCAGTACTTC.

This clonotype has at least ten counts. The rearrangement uses TRBV11-2 and TRBJ2-7; D possibly uses TRBD1 or TRBD2 (5 bases each). Trimming stripped 1 base from V and 6 bases from J, with 13 bases between. Germline V lookup: CDR1 SGHAT, CDR2 FQNNGV. The CDR3 is made up of 14 amino acids. The CDR3 DNA is TGTGCCAGCAGCTTAGCCCTTCACGGGGCCGAGCAGTACTTC. This sequence encodes CASSLALHGAEQYF.

At least ten counts were recorded for this clonotype. The V call is TRBV11-1, the J call TRBJ2-7, with D unresolved. The CDR3 sequence is 14 residues long. Germline values: CDR1 SGHAT, CDR2 FQDESV (reference sequence). V gave up 3 bases and J gave up 2 bases, with 11 bases separating them. CDR3 sequence reads: CASSFDQAPYEQYF. CDR3 coding DNA: TGTGCCAGCAGCTTCGACCAAGCACCCTACGAGCAGTACTTC.

There are many counts of this clonotype. This chain connects TRBV12-3 or TRBV12-4 to TRBJ2-7; D not certain. The CDR3 is 11 residues long. V was pared by 3 bases and J by 6 bases, with 6 bases between. The CDR3 loop reads CASSFGVEQYF. CDR3 sequence (DNA): TGTGCCAGCAGTTTTGGGGTCGAGCAGTACTTC.

This clonotype was counted many times. The chain recombines TRBV4-3 with TRBJ1-6, with D hard to call. Germline values: CDR1 LGHNA, CDR2 YSLEER. Trimming stripped 0 bases from V and 12 bases from J, with 21 bases between. The CDR3 length is 17 residues. DNA of the CDR3: TGCGCCAGCAGCCAAGAAATGCAGACCCTAACCCGTGGACCCCTCCACTTT. Protein: CASSQEMQTLTRGPLHF.

This clonotype was picked up many times. The chain joins TRBV20-1 to TRBJ2-2; D possibly corresponds to TRBD2 (5 bases). Germline CDR1 and CDR2: DFQATT and SNEGSKA (reference sequence). V was clipped by 0 bases and J by 6 bases, with 11 bases between them. This CDR3 has 14 residues. CDR3 DNA sequence: TGCAGTGCTAGAGACCCTCTAGCCCCCGGGGAGCTGTTTTTT. Its protein is CSARDPLAPGELFF.

This clonotype has just a few counts. The chain joins TRBV7-9 to TRBJ2-1, with 11 bases lining up with TRBD1. Germline V gene data show CDR1 as SEHNR and CDR2 as FQNEAQ (reference sequence). CDR3 length: 15 amino acids. Trimming at V came to 4 bases and at J to 7 bases, leaving 6 bases not matched to a gene. The CDR3 is CASSSGQGALNEQFF. The DNA for the CDR3 is TGTGCCAGCAGCTCCGGACAGGGGGCTCTGAATGAGCAGTTCTTC. Complete variable domain (other parts from reference TRBV7-9 and TRBJ2-1): DTGVSQNPRHKITKRGQNVTFRCDPISEHNRLYWYRQTLGQGPEFLTYFQNEAQLEKSRLLSDRFSAERPKGSFSTLEIQRTEQGDSAMYLCASSSGQGALNEQFFGPGTRLTVL.

The table lists this clonotype with a few counts. V gene TRBV5-4 combines with J gene TRBJ2-7; D uncertain. The ends were cut back, 4 bases at V and 5 bases at J, with 7 bases in the middle. CDR3 size: 11 residues. CDR1 and CDR2 (germline): SGHNT, YYREEE (reference sequence). This CDR3 is CASSVGHEQYF. DNA of the CDR3: TGTGCCAGCAGCGTAGGTCACGAGCAGTACTTC.

This clonotype was recorded many times. V and J are TRBV28 and TRBJ2-7; 11 nucleotides agree with TRBD2. Trimming removed 6 bases from V and 0 bases from J; junction bases left unmatched: 4. The CDR3 has 15 residues. Germline V gene sequence: CDR1 MDHEN, CDR2 SYDVKM. The CDR3 region has the DNA TGTGCCAGCAGCGCGGGACTAGCGGCCTCCTACGAGCAGTACTTC. This sequence encodes CASSAGLAASYEQYF.

This clonotype was seen a handful of times. The chain is built from TRBV5-1 and TRBJ2-1; TRBD1 agrees at 9 bases. Per germline, CDR1 SGHRS and CDR2 YFSETQ. The CDR3 has 16 amino acids. V shed 4 bases, J shed 7 bases, and the junction held 12 bases outside the gene matches. The CDR3 protein is CASSSRDRVPPNEQFF. Written as DNA, the CDR3 is TGCGCCAGCAGCAGCAGGGACAGGGTACCGCCGAATGAGCAGTTCTTC. The full variable domain, with the rest looked up from reference TRBV5-1 and TRBJ2-1, is KAGVTQTPRYLIKTRGQQVTLSCSPISGHRSVSWYQQTPGQGLQFLFEYFSETQRNKGNFPGRFSGRQFSNSRSEMNVSTLELGDSALYLCASSSRDRVPPNEQFFGPGTRLTVL.

This clonotype was detected ten times or more. Written as DNA, the CDR3 is TGTGCCAGCAGTTTATGGGGGACAGGGAGTTACGAGCAGTACTTC. This sequence encodes CASSLWGTGSYEQYF. V gene TRBV27 combines with J gene TRBJ2-7, with 9 bases fitting TRBD1. This CDR3 is built from 15 residues. Germline CDR1 MNHEY, CDR2 SMNVEV (reference sequence). J was trimmed by 4 bases and V by 1 base; bases with no gene match: 5.

Ten or more counts support this clonotype. The chain couples TRBV6-1 to TRBJ2-7, with a possible D match to TRBD2 (5 bases). CDR1 and CDR2 (germline): MNHNS, SASEGT. The CDR3 is made up of 17 amino acids. Trimming stripped 5 bases from V and 3 bases from J, with 23 bases between. This CDR3 is CASSPRWGAVIYYEQYF. DNA of the CDR3: TGTGCCAGCAGTCCCAGGTGGGGAGCGGTAATATACTACGAGCAGTACTTC.

This clonotype has a handful of counts. This sequence joins TRBV28 and TRBJ1-6; a possible D gene is TRBD1 (5 bases). Germline assignment: CDR1 MDHEN and CDR2 SYDVKM. This CDR3 spans 16 amino acids. Trimming removed 6 bases at V and 3 bases at J, with 15 bases between. CDR3 sequence reads: CASSLGGGIYNSPLHF. The CDR3 nucleotides are TGTGCCAGCAGCCTCGGGGGGGGTATCTATAATTCACCCCTCCACTTT.

The chain employs TRBV3-1 and TRBJ2-7, with D unclear. Germline CDR1 LGHDT, CDR2 YNNKEL (reference sequence). This CDR3 region has 14 residues. V was clipped by 8 bases and J by 3 bases, with 17 bases between them. CDR3 amino acids: CASPPGTYFYEQYF. DNA for the CDR3: TGTGCCAGCCCACCTGGCACCTATTTCTACGAGCAGTACTTC.

This clonotype was observed many times. The gene calls are TRBV6-6 and TRBJ2-7; D not resolved. The ends were cut back, 5 bases at V and 0 bases at J, with 5 bases in the middle. CDR1 is MNHNY and CDR2 is SVGAGI in the germline V gene (reference sequence). The CDR3 spans 12 residues. This CDR3 is CASSGISYEQYF. The DNA of the CDR3 is TGTGCCAGCAGTGGGATCTCCTACGAGCAGTACTTC.

This clonotype was picked up many times. The chain's CDR3 is CASSVVSSDPEQFF. The DNA of the CDR3 is TGTGCCAGCAGCGTAGTGTCTAGCGATCCTGAGCAGTTCTTC. The chain is built from TRBV9 and TRBJ2-1, with D maybe TRBD2 (6 bases). Germline V CDR1 and CDR2: SGDLS, YYNGEE. The CDR3 contains 14 residues. V was pared by 0 bases and J by 9 bases, with 13 bases between.

This clonotype was observed once. V gene TRBV27 combines with J gene TRBJ2-1, with D unclear. V shed 6 bases and J shed 8 bases, with 17 bases lying between them. The CDR3 sequence is 14 residues long. The germline V gene encodes CDR1 MNHEY and CDR2 SMNVEV (reference sequence). CDR3 loop: CASSSVPSLDEQFF. CDR3 nucleotides: TGTGCCAGCAGCTCTGTGCCTTCCCTCGATGAGCAGTTCTTC.

This clonotype was observed many times. The chain recombines TRBV25-1 with TRBJ2-7; D may correspond to TRBD1 or TRBD2 (5 bases each). The germline V gene has CDR1 MGHDK and CDR2 SYGVNS. The CDR3 runs 16 residues. The germline V and J ends were trimmed by 1 base and 5 bases, with 18 bases remaining between them. CDR3 sequence reads: CASSELGLAEFDEQYF. CDR3 sequence (DNA): TGTGCCAGCAGTGAATTGGGGCTAGCCGAGTTCGACGAGCAGTACTTC.

This clonotype was picked up a small number of times. The V gene is TRBV20-1, the J gene TRBJ2-1; 8 bases fit TRBD2. V lost 8 bases, J lost 1 base, and 10 bases stayed unmatched. The germline gives CDR1 DFQATT, CDR2 SNEGSKA (reference sequence). The CDR3 totals 15 residues. CDR3 nucleotide sequence: TGCAGTACCGATAGCGGGATCCTTTCCTACAATGAGCAGTTCTTC. Translation gives CSTDSGILSYNEQFF.

This clonotype was observed at least ten times. The V call is TRBV6-1, the J call TRBJ1-3; D call uncertain. V lost 2 bases, J lost 0 bases, and 11 bases lay in between. This CDR3 is 16 amino acids long. Germline loops: CDR1 MNHNS, CDR2 SASEGT. Here the CDR3 reads CASSEQKKFSGNTIYF. The DNA of the CDR3 is TGTGCCAGCAGTGAACAAAAGAAATTCTCTGGAAACACCATATATTTT.

V and J are TRBV7-8 and TRBJ2-3; 14 positions agree with TRBD2. V gave up 1 base and J gave up 2 bases; unmatched junction bases: 8. From germline, CDR1 is SGHVS and CDR2 FQNEAQ. The CDR3 extends over 19 amino acids. The CDR3 protein is CASSLGLAGGPRLTDTQYF. CDR3 DNA: TGTGCCAGCAGCTTAGGACTAGCGGGAGGGCCGCGACTCACAGATACGCAGTATTTT.